The rows below give T cell receptor beta chains drawn from one sample of a study of memory CD4+ T cells and cytomegalovirus serostatus. Using immunoSEQ multiplex PCR, the repertoire was profiled, and TCRdb retains in-frame clones only, with some absent. The data hold about 59,000 clones, with around 80% observed a single time. Sequencing input: memory CD4+ T cells from blood. The receptor set was obtained from an adult in good health and CMV-seronegative. Both conserved end residues are part of each CDR3. D genes are given only for firm matches. Only part of the rows carry a size: once, few, many, or a class if the clone is expanded.

CDR3 length: 16
J gene: TRBJ1-1
D gene: -
clone size: -
V gene: TRBV4-1
CDR3 protein: CASSQVSRGSGTEAFF
CDR3 DNA: TGCGCCAGCAGCCAAGTTAGTAGGGGATCGGGGACTGAAGCTTTCTTT

CDR3 length: 11
J gene: TRBJ2-1
D gene: -
clone size: -
V gene: TRBV25-1
CDR3 protein: CASSGYLEQFF
CDR3 DNA: TGTGCCAGCAGTGGTTACCTAGAGCAGTTCTTC

CDR3 length: 18
J gene: TRBJ2-1
D gene: TRBD2
clone size: -
V gene: TRBV7-9
CDR3 protein: CASSPTSGRDLRYNEQFF
CDR3 DNA: TGTGCCAGCAGCCCAACTAGCGGGAGGGACCTCCGTTACAATGAGCAGTTCTTC

CDR3 length: 13
J gene: TRBJ1-1
D gene: -
clone size: -
V gene: TRBV7-8
CDR3 protein: CASSADSGTAGFF
CDR3 DNA: TGTGCCAGCAGCGCCGACTCCGGGACTGCGGGTTTCTTT

CDR3 length: 13
J gene: TRBJ2-5
D gene: -
clone size: -
V gene: TRBV29-1
CDR3 protein: CSVAREGTETQYF
CDR3 DNA: TGCAGCGTCGCCCGCGAGGGCACAGAGACCCAGTACTTC

CDR3 length: 16
J gene: TRBJ2-2
D gene: -
clone size: once
V gene: TRBV7-2
CDR3 protein: CASSLGARVGTGELFF
CDR3 DNA: TGTGCCAGCAGCTTAGGTGCCAGGGTAGGGACCGGGGAGCTGTTTTTT

CDR3 length: 14
J gene: TRBJ1-5
D gene: -
clone size: -
V gene: TRBV27
CDR3 protein: CASKGYGTNQPQHF
CDR3 DNA: TGTGCCAGCAAGGGTTACGGGACCAATCAGCCCCAGCATTTT

CDR3 length: 16
J gene: TRBJ2-5
D gene: TRBD1
clone size: -
V gene: TRBV5-4
CDR3 protein: CASSPGGQGVIETQYF
CDR3 DNA: TGTGCCAGCAGCCCTGGGGGACAGGGGGTAATAGAGACCCAGTACTTC

CDR3 length: 14
J gene: TRBJ2-7
D gene: -
clone size: once
V gene: TRBV19
CDR3 protein: CASSWRDGPYEQYF
CDR3 DNA: TGTGCCAGTAGTTGGCGGGACGGACCCTACGAGCAGTACTTC

CDR3 length: 16
J gene: TRBJ2-1
D gene: -
clone size: -
V gene: TRBV19
CDR3 protein: CASSRGRGGSYNEQFF
CDR3 DNA: TGTGCCAGTAGTAGGGGTCGGGGAGGATCCTACAATGAGCAGTTCTTC

CDR3 length: 16
J gene: TRBJ2-5
D gene: TRBD1
clone size: -
V gene: TRBV7-3
CDR3 protein: CASSPGDRGSQETQYF
CDR3 DNA: TGTGCCAGCAGCCCCGGGGACAGGGGATCCCAAGAGACCCAGTACTTC

CDR3 length: 14
J gene: TRBJ2-5
D gene: -
clone size: -
V gene: TRBV6-1
CDR3 protein: CASSEPIWEETQYF
CDR3 DNA: TGTGCCAGCAGTGAACCGATATGGGAAGAGACCCAGTACTTC

CDR3 length: 15
J gene: TRBJ1-5
D gene: -
clone size: -
V gene: TRBV2
CDR3 protein: CASSEQGLDNQPQHF
CDR3 DNA: TGTGCCAGCAGTGAACAGGGGTTGGACAATCAGCCCCAGCATTTT

CDR3 length: 16
J gene: TRBJ2-2
D gene: -
clone size: -
V gene: TRBV5-1
CDR3 protein: CASSLSTGVMAGELFF
CDR3 DNA: TGCGCCAGCAGCTTGTCTACGGGAGTGATGGCCGGGGAGCTGTTTTTT

CDR3 length: 13
J gene: TRBJ2-7
D gene: -
clone size: -
V gene: TRBV7-8
CDR3 protein: CASSFAGSGEQYF
CDR3 DNA: TGTGCCAGCAGCTTCGCCGGATCAGGGGAGCAGTACTTC

CDR3 length: 16
J gene: TRBJ1-1
D gene: TRBD1
clone size: few
V gene: TRBV30
CDR3 protein: CAWSVRTGYLNTEAFF
CDR3 DNA: TGTGCCTGGAGTGTACGGACAGGGTACTTGAACACTGAAGCTTTCTTT

CDR3 length: 16
J gene: TRBJ2-3
D gene: -
clone size: few
V gene: TRBV5-1
CDR3 protein: CASSLGSGAYTDTQYF
CDR3 DNA: TGCGCCAGCAGCTTGGGATCAGGGGCCTACACAGATACGCAGTATTTT

CDR3 length: 15
J gene: TRBJ1-1
D gene: -
clone size: once
V gene: TRBV6-1
CDR3 protein: CASSVHRTSNTEAFF
CDR3 DNA: TGTGCCAGCAGTGTACATAGGACTTCTAACACTGAAGCTTTCTTT

CDR3 length: 14
J gene: TRBJ2-5
D gene: -
clone size: -
V gene: TRBV30
CDR3 protein: CAWSAGLPQETQYF
CDR3 DNA: TGTGCCTGGAGTGCGGGCTTACCACAAGAGACCCAGTACTTC

CDR3 length: 12
J gene: TRBJ1-2
D gene: -
clone size: -
V gene: TRBV29-1
CDR3 protein: CSVGQGHYGYTF
CDR3 DNA: TGCAGCGTTGGGCAGGGCCACTATGGCTACACCTTC

CDR3 length: 15
J gene: TRBJ2-1
D gene: TRBD1
clone size: -
V gene: TRBV29-1
CDR3 protein: CSVEGNRGLDGEQFF
CDR3 DNA: TGCAGCGTTGAAGGGAACAGGGGGTTGGACGGGGAGCAGTTCTTC

CDR3 length: 15
J gene: TRBJ2-7
D gene: -
clone size: -
V gene: TRBV19
CDR3 protein: CASSGGQAGASEQYF
CDR3 DNA: TGTGCCAGTAGTGGTGGCCAGGCGGGTGCCTCCGAGCAGTACTTC

CDR3 length: 18
J gene: TRBJ2-1
D gene: TRBD2
clone size: -
V gene: TRBV2
CDR3 protein: CASSSPGLAGIAYNEQFF
CDR3 DNA: TGTGCCAGCAGTTCCCCGGGACTAGCGGGGATCGCCTACAATGAGCAGTTCTTC

CDR3 length: 12
J gene: TRBJ2-5
D gene: -
clone size: -
V gene: TRBV6-4
CDR3 protein: CASSDILETQYF
CDR3 DNA: TGTGCCAGCAGTGACATCTTGGAGACCCAGTACTTC

CDR3 length: 15
J gene: TRBJ1-1
D gene: -
clone size: -
V gene: TRBV11-2
CDR3 protein: CASSLGAYERFEAFF
CDR3 DNA: TGTGCCAGCAGCTTAGGAGCGTACGAACGATTTGAAGCTTTCTTT

CDR3 length: 14
J gene: TRBJ2-4
D gene: -
clone size: once
V gene: TRBV6-5
CDR3 protein: CASSYSEGTNIQYF
CDR3 DNA: TGTGCCAGCAGTTACTCGGAGGGAACTAACATTCAGTACTTC

CDR3 length: 16
J gene: TRBJ1-1
D gene: TRBD1
clone size: -
V gene: TRBV5-1
CDR3 protein: CASSPPDRGIVAEAFF
CDR3 DNA: TGCGCCAGCAGCCCGCCGGACAGGGGAATAGTGGCTGAAGCTTTCTTT

CDR3 length: 16
J gene: TRBJ2-3
D gene: TRBD2
clone size: -
V gene: TRBV5-4
CDR3 protein: CASSLDSGRATDTQYF
CDR3 DNA: TGTGCCAGCAGCTTAGATAGCGGGAGGGCAACAGATACGCAGTATTTT

CDR3 length: 13
J gene: TRBJ2-7
D gene: -
clone size: -
V gene: TRBV7-3
CDR3 protein: CASSLGLAGEQYF
CDR3 DNA: TGTGCCAGCAGCTTGGGACTTGCGGGGGAGCAGTACTTC